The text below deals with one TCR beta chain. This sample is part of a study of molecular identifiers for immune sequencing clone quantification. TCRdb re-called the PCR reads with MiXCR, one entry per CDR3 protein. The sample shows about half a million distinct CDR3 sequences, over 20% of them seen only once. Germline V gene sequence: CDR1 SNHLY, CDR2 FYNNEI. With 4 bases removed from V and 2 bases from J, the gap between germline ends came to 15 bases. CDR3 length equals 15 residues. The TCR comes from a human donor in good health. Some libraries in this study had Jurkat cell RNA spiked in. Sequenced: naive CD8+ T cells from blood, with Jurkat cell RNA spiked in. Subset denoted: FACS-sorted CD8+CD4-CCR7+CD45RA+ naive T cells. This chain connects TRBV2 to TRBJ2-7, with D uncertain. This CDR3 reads CASSGQRTVPYEQYF. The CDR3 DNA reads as TGTGCCAGCAGTGGTCAAAGGACGGTGCCCTACGAGCAGTACTTC.